The clone carrying this T cell receptor (beta chain) came up once. Naive CD8 cells lacked CD45RO, underwent positive selection for CCR7 and left out terminally differentiated effector memory CD45RA+ cells. The donors were adults (healthy and HIV-negative) with no recent acute infections or vaccinations. Approximately 30,000 T cell genomes (roughly 190 ng DNA) went into each sorted-subset replicate. Measured with immunoSEQ multiplex PCR; TCRdb has only the in-frame clones, and not every one. The table shows roughly 650,000 clones, with approximately 96% occurring only once. This specimen belongs to a study of shared clonotypes between healthy human individuals. Trimming pared 5 bases from V and 5 bases from J, leaving 18 bases between. Germline lookup yields CDR1 LNHDA and CDR2 SQIVND (reference sequence). The CDR3 loop spans 15 amino acids.

The sequence was collected from a woman aged 25-40 years in good health. Sequenced sample: naive CD8+ T cells sorted from blood. The genes are TRBV19 and TRBJ2-5, with D perhaps given as TRBD1 or TRBD2 (5 bases each). The CDR3 coding sequence is TGTGCCAGTAGTGTGGCCGGGACCCCAGGGGAGACCCAGTACTTC. This gives the protein CASSVAGTPGETQYF. The variable domain in full, with the rest retrieved from reference TRBV19 and TRBJ2-5, is DGGITQSPKYLFRKEGQNVTLSCEQNLNHDAMYWYRQDPGQGLRLIYYSQIVNDFQKGDIAEGYSVSREKKESFPLTVTSAQKNPTAFYLCASSVAGTPGETQYFGPGTRLLVL.